Presented here are 20 T cell receptor beta chains from one specimen sequenced in a study of T cells after yellow fever vaccination. MiXCR, run by TCRdb on the 5' RACE reads, gives a single entry per CDR3 protein. The sample lists 350,000 or so distinct CDR3 sequences, roughly 8% occurring once. The specimen comprised PBMCs, sampled approximately 40 days after the first yellow fever vaccination. The source is a man aged 18 to 30 who received the YFV17D yellow fever vaccine.

This clonotype was observed a few times. The gene calls are TRBV11-2 and TRBJ2-1; D is perhaps TRBD1 or TRBD2 (5 bases each). V dropped 4 bases and J dropped 0 bases, with 10 bases sitting between them. The CDR3 runs to 15 residues. Looked up from germline, CDR1 is SGHAT and CDR2 is FQNNGV. CDR3 amino acids: CASSSGTSSYNEQFF. Written as DNA, the CDR3 is TGTGCCAGCAGCTCGGGGACGAGCTCCTACAATGAGCAGTTCTTC.

With regard to this clonotype: The junction departs from germline at one end; a sequencing error may be responsible. This sequence joins TRBV20-1 and TRBJ2-7, with 8 bases fitting TRBD1. The V gene's germline CDR1 is DFQATT and CDR2 SNEGSKA (reference sequence). The length of the CDR3 is 12 residues. The CDR3 DNA reads TGCAGTGCGAGAGACAGGGGCCACGAGCAGTACTTC. Translating it yields CSARDRGHEQYF.

This clonotype was seen more than once but under ten times. The CDR3 region is CSARGGLGNTIYF. CDR3 DNA: TGCAGTGCTAGAGGGGGGTTGGGAAACACCATATATTTT. The J gene is TRBJ1-3, the V gene TRBV20-1; TRBD1 might be the D (5 bases). V lost 1 base and J lost 4, with 8 bases in between. The CDR3 contains 13 residues. The germline CDR1 and CDR2 sequences are DFQATT and SNEGSKA (reference sequence).

The table lists this clonotype with many counts. The CDR3 coding sequence is TGCAGTGCCCGGGACTTCAACTCTGGAAACACCATATATTTT. Translating it yields CSARDFNSGNTIYF. V and J are TRBV20-1 and TRBJ1-3; possibly TRBD1 for D (5 bases). The CDR3 is made up of 14 amino acids. The V gene's germline CDR1 is DFQATT and CDR2 SNEGSKA (reference sequence). V was shortened by 6 bases and J by 0 bases, with 12 bases between the two germline ends.

A note on this clonotype: A clone one base away is much larger, so this may be a read error. The chain couples TRBV7-4 to TRBJ2-1, with D possibly matching TRBD1 (6 bases). The CDR3 length is 17 residues. Germline assignment: CDR1 SGHVT and CDR2 SQSDAQ. Here the CDR3 DNA reads TGTGCCTGCAGCTTAACGGGTACAGGGCCTTCCTACAATGAGCAGTTCTTC. Its protein is CACSLTGTGPSYNEQFF.

In this sample, this clonotype turned up a few times. The chain couples TRBV14 to TRBJ2-2; 9 nucleotides match TRBD2. The V and J ends lost 2 bases and 3 bases, in that order; junction bases with no gene match: 4. CDR1 SGHDN and CDR2 FVKESK come from the germline V gene. The CDR3 spans 16 residues. The CDR3 is CASSQWRGGDTGELFF. The CDR3 coding sequence is TGTGCCAGCAGCCAATGGCGGGGGGGCGACACCGGGGAGCTGTTTTTT.

This clonotype has at least ten counts. The V call is TRBV5-1, the J call TRBJ2-1, with 10 bases lining up with TRBD2. J was trimmed by 0 bases and V by 7 bases; bases with no gene match: 4. CDR1 is SGHRS and CDR2 is YFSETQ in the germline V gene. The CDR3 consists of 15 residues. CDR3 coding DNA: TGCGCCAGCGGACAGCGGGGGGGCTCCTACAATGAGCAGTTCTTC. As protein: CASGQRGGSYNEQFF.

In this sample, this clonotype turned up a few times. The chain employs TRBV18 and TRBJ1-3; weak D call: TRBD1 (6 bases). The CDR3 runs to 16 residues. The germline V gene encodes CDR1 KGHSH and CDR2 LQKENI. Trimming removed 3 bases at V and 4 bases at J, with 16 bases between. The CDR3 loop reads CASSPRNRVDGNTIYF. CDR3 bases: TGTGCCAGCTCACCTCGGAACAGGGTAGACGGAAACACCATATATTTT.

Only a few counts were recorded for this clonotype. The rearrangement links TRBV7-2 to TRBJ1-1; tentatively, D is TRBD1 (5 bases). Trimming pared 2 bases from V and 5 bases from J, leaving 15 bases between. The germline V gene has CDR1 SGHTA and CDR2 FQGNSA. The length of the CDR3 is 15 residues. The CDR3 sequence is CASSLSGGGVTEAFF. The CDR3 DNA reads as TGTGCCAGCAGCTTATCTGGGGGAGGGGTAACTGAAGCTTTCTTT.

This clonotype was observed a few times. The rearrangement joins TRBV28 to TRBJ1-2; D might be TRBD1 (5 bases). V lost 2 bases to trimming and J lost 4 bases, with 8 bases between them. The CDR3 contains 13 residues. CDR1 and CDR2 from the germline V gene are MDHEN and SYDVKM. In DNA, the CDR3 is TGTGCCAGCAGTTTAACGACAGTCTATGGCTACACCTTC. Its translation: CASSLTTVYGYTF.

This chain links TRBV7-8 with TRBJ2-7; D possibly matches TRBD1 or TRBD2 (5 bases each). V was clipped by 3 bases and J by 0 bases, with 9 bases between them. Germline values: CDR1 SGHVS, CDR2 FQNEAQ. The CDR3 length is 14 residues. CDR3 region: CASSLSGTSYEQYV. The DNA for the CDR3 is TGTGCCAGCAGCTTGTCCGGGACCTCCTACGAGCAGTACGTC.

This clonotype was recorded a few times. For the CDR3, the DNA is TGCAGCGTTGACCAACACCAGAACACTGAAGCTTTCTTT. Its protein product is CSVDQHQNTEAFF. This rearrangement joins TRBV29-1 to TRBJ1-1; D is ambiguous. The ends were cut back, 3 bases at V and 1 base at J, with 9 bases in the middle. Germline loops: CDR1 SQVTM, CDR2 ANQGSEA. CDR3 length equals 13 residues.

The chain uses TRBV5-1 and TRBJ2-5; the match to TRBD1 covers 8 bases. J gave up 1 base and V 4 bases, and 9 bases lay outside the gene matches. Germline values: CDR1 SGHRS, CDR2 YFSETQ. The CDR3 runs 16 residues. CDR3 amino acids: CASSPDRGGRQETQYF. The CDR3 DNA follows: TGCGCCAGCAGCCCCGACAGGGGTGGGCGCCAAGAGACCCAGTACTTC.

The chain employs TRBV6-1 and TRBJ2-2; no definite D call. Trimming took off 6 bases at V and 7 bases at J, with 12 bases between the two ends. CDR3 length: 13 amino acids. Germline V gene lookup returns CDR1 MNHNS and CDR2 SASEGT. CDR3 bases: TGTGCCAGCAGAAGAGACTCCCTCGGGGAGCTGTTTTTT. Protein: CASRRDSLGELFF.

This clonotype was detected a few times. The chain has TRBV5-1 and TRBJ2-6; 8 nucleotides agree with TRBD1. The CDR3 consists of 15 residues. V was pared by 4 bases and J by 2 bases, with 2 bases of the junction left unmatched. Germline V gene data show CDR1 as SGHRS and CDR2 as YFSETQ. CDR3 DNA: TGCGCCAGCAGCGGGACAGGAGCTGGGGCCAACGTCCTGACTTTC. This gives the protein CASSGTGAGANVLTF.

The table lists this clonotype with a few counts. This chain uses TRBV4-2 with TRBJ2-5; 8 nucleotides agree with TRBD2. The CDR3 is 15 amino acids. Germline values: CDR1 LGHNA, CDR2 YNFKEQ. J lost 2 bases, V lost 4 bases, and 6 bases had no gene match. CDR3 DNA: TGTGCCAGCAGCCGATCGGGGGGGATGCAAGAGACCCAGTACTTC. Its translation is CASSRSGGMQETQYF.

V is TRBV7-8 and J is TRBJ2-2, with TRBD1 as a possible D gene (5 bases). CDR3 size: 16 residues. Between the trimmed V and J ends, which lost 2 bases and 2 bases, there was a span of 12 bases. Germline CDR1 is SGHVS and CDR2 is FQNEAQ. The CDR3 coding sequence is TGTGCCAGCAGCTTATTTTCGCAGGGAAACACCGGGGAGCTGTTTTTT. Translation gives CASSLFSQGNTGELFF. Full variable domain (rest looked up from reference TRBV7-8 and TRBJ2-2): GAGVSQSPRYKVAKRGQDVALRCDPISGHVSLFWYQQALGQGPEFLTYFQNEAQLDKSGLPSDRFFAERPEGSVSTLKIQRTQQEDSAVYLCASSLFSQGNTGELFFGEGSRLTVL.

This rearrangement joins TRBV7-6 to TRBJ2-7, with TRBD1 matching over 9 bases. V dropped 5 bases and J dropped 0; count of bases not matched to a gene: 5. The germline V gene encodes CDR1 SGHVS and CDR2 FNYEAQ. This CDR3 spans 15 amino acids. CDR3 sequence (DNA): TGTGCCAGCAGCCCCGGGACAGGGATCTCCTACGAGCAGTACTTC. Translated, it gives CASSPGTGISYEQYF. Complete variable domain (other parts from reference TRBV7-6 and TRBJ2-7): GAGVSQSPRYKVTKRGQDVALRCDPISGHVSLYWYRQALGQGPEFLTYFNYEAQQDKSGLPNDRFSAERPEGSISTLTIQRTEQRDSAMYRCASSPGTGISYEQYFGPGTRLTVT.

The CDR3 nucleotides read TGTGCCAGCAGCTTAGAGGGGCGAGGGACCCAGTACTTC. Residues: CASSLEGRGTQYF. V and J are TRBV7-7 and TRBJ2-5, with D possibly TRBD1 on 5 matching bases. This CDR3 spans 13 amino acids. V dropped 1 base and J dropped 7 bases, with 10 bases sitting between them. Germline CDR1 and CDR2: SSHAT and FNYEAQ (reference sequence).

DNA of the CDR3: TGTGCCAGCAGCTTATTAAGTTTGGGGAGGGGCTACACCTTC. Encoded protein: CASSLLSLGRGYTF. The rearrangement uses TRBV7-2 and TRBJ1-2; D gene uncertain. Deletions cut 2 bases from V and 8 bases from J, with 15 bases between. The CDR3 is made up of 14 amino acids. Looked up from germline, CDR1 is SGHTA and CDR2 is FQGNSA.